Detailed here is one TCR beta chain. These data are taken from a study of blood T cell repertoires in COVID-19. On the study more broadly: Acute-phase and convalescent COVID-19 samples originated in the United States, Italy and Spain. PBMCs, B-cell-depleted T cells, or T cells provided the cDNA or gDNA that made up the material.

The length of the CDR3 is 15 residues. Germline CDR1 is SGDLS and CDR2 is YYNGEE. V trimming: 2 bases; J trimming: 0 bases; junction bases outside the gene matches: 1. Under the authors' procedure: Amplifying reference gene primers gave estimates of nucleated cell counts. Method: immunoSEQ multiplex PCR; TCRdb's copy keeps in-frame clones and lacks some. The DNA gave D and trimming, while V, J and clone size come from that table. The sample shows more than 100,000 clones, more than 75% of them seen only once. V gene TRBV9 combines with J gene TRBJ2-2; 7 bases match TRBD1. The sequenced material came from peripheral blood. This sequence originates from a man in his sixties or seventies with active COVID-19. For the CDR3, the DNA is TGTGCCAGCAGCGTGACAGGGCCGAACACCGGGGAGCTGTTTTTT. Translated, it gives CASSVTGPNTGELFF.